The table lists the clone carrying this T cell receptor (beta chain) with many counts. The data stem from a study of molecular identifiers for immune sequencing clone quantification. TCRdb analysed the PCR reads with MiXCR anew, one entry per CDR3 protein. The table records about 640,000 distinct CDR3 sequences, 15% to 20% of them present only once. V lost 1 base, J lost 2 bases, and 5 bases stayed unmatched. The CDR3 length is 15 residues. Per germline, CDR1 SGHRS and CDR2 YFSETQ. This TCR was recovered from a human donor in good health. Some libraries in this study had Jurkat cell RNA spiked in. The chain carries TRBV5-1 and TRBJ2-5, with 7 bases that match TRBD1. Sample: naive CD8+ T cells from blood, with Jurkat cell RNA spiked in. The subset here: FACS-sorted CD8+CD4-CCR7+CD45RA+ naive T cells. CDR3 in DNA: TGCGCCAGCAGCTTGATCCGGGACAGTCAAGAGACCCAGTACTTC. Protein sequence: CASSLIRDSQETQYF.